This entry features one TCR beta chain sequence. Its target is not known. This sample is part of a study of radiation and T cells in renal cell carcinoma. Study outcomes and limitations: Pretreatment tumor biopsies were lacking, so baseline clonotypes are unknown.

CDR3 length: 16 amino acids. Deletions cut 0 bases from V and 4 bases from J, with 12 bases between. CDR1 LNHNV and CDR2 YYDKDF come from the germline V gene (reference sequence). Method: immunoSEQ multiplex PCR; TCRdb's copy keeps in-frame clones and lacks some. The sample yields 95,000 to 150,000 clones, around 81% seen once. Stated time point: blood 2 weeks post-SBRT. The treatment here: 15 Gy SBRT to primary tumor, nephrectomy 4 weeks later. The tumor was a clear cell renal cell carcinoma. The sequence came from a man aged 45-65 years with renal cell carcinoma. Source: blood, taken from a patient whose treatment included radiotherapy and nephrectomy. This chain connects TRBV15 to TRBJ2-2; the D call may be TRBD1 or TRBD2 (5 bases each). CDR3 coding DNA: TGTGCCACCAGCAGAGACCGGGGCCTGGGCACCGGGGAGCTGTTTTTT. Translation gives CATSRDRGLGTGELFF.